A selection of T cell receptor beta chains follows, all from one sample in a study of T-cell reconstitution after alpha-beta-depleted transplantation in children. One entry per CDR3 protein results from TCRdb running MiXCR on the PCR reads. The table includes 200,000 to 250,000 distinct CDR3 sequences, around 8% detected once. This material consisted of PBMCs, mostly from graft donor cells, taken 180 days after TCRalphabeta/CD19-depleted stem cell transplant. Every receptor here comes from a male patient younger than 18 who had a stem cell transplant for acute lymphoblastic leukemia, so the T cells may come from the graft donor. Each CDR3 is given without its conserved first and last residue. The order of the fields is J gene, D gene, V gene, CDR3 protein. A D gene is named only where the DNA matches it firmly.

TRBJ1-2 | NA | TRBV7-8 | ATEDSQYGYT
TRBJ1-1 | TRBD1 | TRBV20-1 | SARDPRRDRGLHTEAF
TRBJ1-5 | NA | TRBV6-5 | ASSYSMAGNQPQH
TRBJ2-1 | NA | TRBV5-6 | ASSFNQAGHNEQF
TRBJ2-3 | TRBD1 | TRBV18 | ASSPLGQGITDTQY
TRBJ2-3 | TRBD1 | TRBV10-3 | ATTPQGQGLPDTQY
TRBJ2-3 | NA | TRBV7-6 | ASSLSPAGLTDTQY
TRBJ1-2 | NA | TRBV6-1 | ASTKGGYT
TRBJ1-5 | NA | TRBV20-1 | SARRGGYQPQH
TRBJ2-2 | NA | TRBV11-3 | ASSLYGLATHTGELF
TRBJ1-1 | NA | TRBV15 | ATSRVQGVEAF
TRBJ2-1 | NA | TRBV25-1 | ASSEQGNEQF
TRBJ2-7 | NA | TRBV5-1 | ASSLERATYEQY
TRBJ1-4 | NA | TRBV20-1 | SARVRSVNEKLF
TRBJ2-7 | NA | TRBV7-9 | ASGGEQY
TRBJ1-1 | NA | TRBV4-3 | ASSHQRWTEAF
TRBJ1-1 | TRBD1 | TRBV12-3/TRBV12-4 | ASRLGDSRGTEAF
TRBJ2-7 | TRBD1 | TRBV30 | AWSVWGQNRGYEQY
TRBJ2-5 | NA | TRBV4-2 | ASSQGGQGETQY
TRBJ2-5 | TRBD2 | TRBV20-1 | SASFGGAWETQY
TRBJ2-3 | NA | TRBV7-2 | ASSLAGGRGDTQY
TRBJ2-1 | NA | TRBV6-5 | ASSYVGPFEQF
TRBJ2-5 | NA | TRBV11-1 | ASSPGQAGTQY
TRBJ2-2 | NA | TRBV19 | ASTLTSGELF
TRBJ2-7 | NA | TRBV6-6 | ASKDASYEQY
TRBJ2-1 | NA | TRBV20-1 | SARKQGRPSYNEQF
TRBJ2-2 | TRBD1 | TRBV28 | ASIHRGRTGELF
TRBJ2-7 | TRBD2 | TRBV27 | ASSPRLAGSYEQY
TRBJ2-3 | NA | TRBV10-3 | ATGEPRTDTQY
TRBJ2-3 | TRBD2 | TRBV5-6 | AIGPGPSGAGLITDTQY
TRBJ2-1 | NA | TRBV7-9 | ASAGLSSYNEQF
TRBJ1-5 | TRBD1 | TRBV5-6 | ASSLAGTGVQPQH
TRBJ1-6 | TRBD1 | TRBV20-1 | SAREGQGGSPLH
TRBJ2-3 | NA | TRBV6-1 | ASSQSHVGGRYTDTQY
TRBJ2-7 | NA | TRBV15 | ATSRDLAGQKEQY
TRBJ1-3 | NA | TRBV3-1 | ASSTRLLGNTIY
TRBJ2-5 | TRBD2 | TRBV5-1 | ASSSSGGHQETQY
TRBJ2-3 | NA | TRBV27 | ASNQYLGSTDTQY
TRBJ1-2 | NA | TRBV7-8 | ASSSKAGGIDGYT
TRBJ1-5 | NA | TRBV5-4 | ASSLNPVDQPQH
TRBJ1-1 | NA | TRBV18 | ASSPPWGGTEAF
TRBJ1-3 | TRBD1 | TRBV11-2 | ASRRQGAGNTIY
TRBJ2-5 | NA | TRBV7-6 | ASSHRQTQY
TRBJ1-1 | NA | TRBV6-4 | ASRPTNRAGNTEAF
TRBJ2-3 | NA | TRBV10-3 | AITLGGLQSSTDTQY
TRBJ2-4 | NA | TRBV24-1 | AYQGGGRRD